This TCR beta chain came from a study of blood T cells in healthy people across ages. Donors were systemically healthy Caucasian individuals from Russia aged roughly 6 to 100 years. Donors gave 9 to 10 milliliters of peripheral blood apiece. A second 7 to 11 cycle PCR used barcoded and J-beta primers. Every cDNA molecule bore a tag from a template-switch adaptor containing 12 random nucleotides. TCRdb reprocessed the 5' RACE reads with MiXCR, giving one entry per CDR3 protein. Of about 750,000 distinct CDR3 sequences in the sample, about 48% were seen once. The source of this sequence is an older man in good health. Sequencing was done on a sample of blood.

The CDR3 bases are TGCAGTGCTAGGGACAGGGGTTCCCAGCCTGAAGCTTTCTTT. This translates into CSARDRGSQPEAFF. V is TRBV20-1 and J is TRBJ1-1, with 9 positions matching TRBD1. With 3 bases clipped from V and 6 bases from J, the junction kept 8 bases outside the gene matches. CDR3 length equals 14 residues. Germline loops: CDR1 DFQATT, CDR2 SNEGSKA (reference sequence).